Below, 13 T cell receptor beta chains from the same sample are listed, as sequenced in a study of CD8 T cells in ankylosing spondylitis. TCRdb reprocessed the 5' RACE reads via MiXCR and lists one record per CDR3 protein. The sample shows 150,000 to 200,000 distinct CDR3 sequences, roughly 34% of them seen only once. The sample comprised synovial fluid, either unsorted or a sorted T cell fraction (not recorded which). The receptors were sampled from a male donor with ankylosing spondylitis.

This clonotype was recorded at least ten times. CDR3 sequence (DNA): TGTGCCAGCTCACCAGTCCCCAGGGGTGGCTACACCTTC. Amino acids: CASSPVPRGGYTF. This chain connects TRBV18 to TRBJ1-2; maybe TRBD1 (6 bases). V dropped 2 bases and J dropped 7 bases, with 11 bases sitting between them. In germline, CDR1 is KGHSH, CDR2 LQKENI. The CDR3 consists of 13 residues. Looking up the rest from reference TRBV18 and TRBJ1-2 gives the full variable domain: NAGVMQNPRHLVRRRGQEARLRCSPMKGHSHVYWYRQLPEEGLKFMVYLQKENIIDESGMPKERFSAEFPKEGPSILRIQQVVRGDSAAYFCASSPVPRGGYTFGSGTRLTVV.

CDR3 sequence (DNA): TGCGCCGGGTCCCGGGACAGGGGAGAGCCCTATAATTCACCCCTCCACTTT. This translates into CAGSRDRGEPYNSPLHF. The chain has TRBV5-1 and TRBJ1-6, with TRBD1 matching over 10 bases. The CDR3 runs to 17 residues. The germline V gene has CDR1 SGHRS and CDR2 YFSETQ. V shed 10 bases, J shed 2 bases, and the junction held 12 bases outside the gene matches.

The chain links TRBV5-4 to TRBJ2-5, with 12 bases identical to TRBD2. CDR3 length: 15 residues. Germline trimming cut 2 bases from V and 5 bases from J; bases unmatched to any gene: 4. Germline V gene lookup returns CDR1 SGHNT and CDR2 YYREEE (reference sequence). CDR3 loop: CASSFPSGGDETQYF. The CDR3 DNA sequence: TGTGCCAGCAGCTTTCCTAGCGGGGGGGATGAGACCCAGTACTTC. Combining the CDR3 with reference TRBV5-4 and TRBJ2-5 gives the whole variable domain ETGVTQSPTHLIKTRGQQVTLRCSSQSGHNTVSWYQQALGQGPQFIFQYYREEENGRGNFPPRFSGLQFPNYSSELNVNALELDDSALYLCASSFPSGGDETQYFGPGTRLLVL.

The rearrangement joins TRBV20-1 to TRBJ2-1; 8 nucleotides align to TRBD2. The CDR3 is 15 residues long. Germline values: CDR1 DFQATT, CDR2 SNEGSKA (reference sequence). J gave up 7 bases and V 5 bases, and 13 bases lay outside the gene matches. The CDR3 region has the DNA TGCAGTGCTGAAAGGCGGGAGGCCCTTGGGAATGAGCAGTTCTTC. This translates into CSAERREALGNEQFF.

The rearrangement links TRBV9 to TRBJ2-7; 9 bases fit TRBD1. This CDR3 has 14 residues. CDR1 is SGDLS and CDR2 is YYNGEE in the germline V gene. V was pared by 4 bases and J by 3 bases, with 5 bases of the junction left unmatched. CDR3 in DNA: TGTGCCAGCAGCTTAGGACAGGGGAACTACGAGCAGTACTTC. Its translation: CASSLGQGNYEQYF. Full variable domain (remainder filled in from reference TRBV9 and TRBJ2-7): DSGVTQTPKHLITATGQRVTLRCSPRSGDLSVYWYQQSLDQGLQFLIQYYNGEERAKGNILERFSAQQFPDLHSELNLSSLELGDSALYFCASSLGQGNYEQYFGPGTRLTVT.

The chain is built from TRBV7-9 and TRBJ2-1; 7 bases line up with TRBD2. CDR3 length: 14 amino acids. V lost 8 bases, J lost 0 bases, and 4 bases stayed unmatched. CDR1 and CDR2 from the germline V gene are SEHNR and FQNEAQ (reference sequence). As DNA, the CDR3 is TGTGCCAGCGGGGGGGTAAGCTCCTACAATGAGCAGTTCTTC. This codes for CASGGVSSYNEQFF.

The CDR3 DNA sequence: TGCGCCAGCAGCCAGGCTAGCGGGACCCACTACAATGAGCAGTTCTTC. Its translation: CASSQASGTHYNEQFF. The chain carries TRBV4-1 and TRBJ2-1, with 9 bases aligning to TRBD2. This CDR3 spans 16 amino acids. The ends lost 3 bases at V and 3 bases at J; junction bases unmatched: 6. Per germline, CDR1 MGHRA and CDR2 YSYEKL.

The chain joins TRBV27 to TRBJ2-2, with D perhaps TRBD1 or TRBD2 (6 bases each). V lost 3 bases to trimming and J lost 6 bases, with 17 bases between them. Germline V gene sequence: CDR1 MNHEY, CDR2 SMNVEV (reference sequence). The CDR3 is made up of 16 amino acids. CDR3 sequence: CASSFRRGFESGELFF. The CDR3 DNA follows: TGTGCCAGCAGTTTTCGGAGGGGGTTTGAGTCCGGGGAGCTGTTTTTT.

The chain has TRBV28 and TRBJ1-4; D possibly corresponds to TRBD1 (5 bases). The length of the CDR3 is 14 residues. Trimming stripped 4 bases from V and 5 bases from J, with 11 bases between. Germline-derived CDR1 and CDR2 are MDHEN and SYDVKM. In nucleotides, the CDR3 is TGTGCCAGCAGTTACGGGACGGTGAATGAAAAACTGTTTTTT. This codes for CASSYGTVNEKLFF.

The chain couples TRBV29-1 to TRBJ2-1, with a weak D call TRBD2 (5 bases). Germline V lookup: CDR1 SQVTM, CDR2 ANQGSEA. CDR3 length: 14 amino acids. V was cut by 5 bases and J by 4 bases, with 15 bases left in between. CDR3 amino acids: CSVSGSRLYNEQFF. CDR3 DNA: TGCAGCGTTAGCGGAAGTCGTCTTTACAATGAGCAGTTCTTC.

This clonotype was seen more than once but under ten times. This chain connects TRBV20-1 to TRBJ2-1, with 8 bases aligning to TRBD2. With 4 bases clipped from V and 8 bases from J, the junction kept 13 bases outside the gene matches. CDR1 and CDR2 (germline): DFQATT, SNEGSKA (reference sequence). This CDR3 has 15 residues. This chain's CDR3 is CSAKTGTRGVDEQFF. The CDR3 region has the DNA TGCAGTGCTAAGACCGGGACTAGGGGGGTAGATGAGCAGTTCTTC.

The rearrangement uses TRBV28 and TRBJ2-5; 11 positions agree with TRBD1. CDR1 is MDHEN, CDR2 SYDVKM, per germline. J lost 3 bases, V lost 5 bases, and 5 bases had no gene match. This CDR3 has 15 amino acids. CDR3 in amino acids: CASSAGTGGEETQYF. The CDR3 nucleotides read TGTGCCAGCAGTGCCGGGACAGGGGGGGAAGAGACCCAGTACTTC.

This clonotype appeared a few times. This rearrangement joins TRBV7-9 to TRBJ2-1; either TRBD1 or TRBD2 may supply D (5 bases each). V was trimmed by 3 bases and J by 5 bases, leaving 14 bases between them. CDR1 and CDR2 from the germline V gene are SEHNR and FQNEAQ (reference sequence). This CDR3 has 15 amino acids. The CDR3 coding sequence is TGTGCCAGCAGCTTGGGGCTAGCAGAGAACAATGAGCAGTTCTTC. Its protein is CASSLGLAENNEQFF.